One and the same sample provided the 29 T cell receptor beta chains below, sequenced in a study of CD8+ T cells in alopecia areata. After isolation, RNA underwent reverse transcription to generate cDNA as the sequencing template. The method was immunoSEQ multiplex PCR; TCRdb's version includes in-frame clones alone and lacks a portion of them. This table has 130,000 or so clones, 45% to 50% appearing once. The sample in question was CD8+ T cells sorted from blood, obtained at week 0. Receptors originate from a human donor with alopecia areata.

The J gene is TRBJ1-1, the V gene TRBV7-6; D perhaps matches TRBD1 (6 bases). Trimming removed 5 bases from V and 6 bases from J, with 13 bases in between. Germline V CDR1 and CDR2: SGHVS, FNYEAQ. The CDR3 covers 13 residues. This CDR3 is CASSGPGAAEAFF. The CDR3 bases are TGTGCCAGCAGCGGACCAGGGGCCGCTGAAGCTTTCTTT.

The rearrangement uses TRBV7-9 and TRBJ2-2; 7 bases agree with TRBD2. Germline CDR1 is SEHNR and CDR2 is FQNEAQ (reference sequence). J lost 4 bases, V lost 3 bases, and 2 bases had no gene match. The CDR3 has 14 residues. Here the CDR3 DNA reads TGTGCCAGCAGCTTCGGGGGGAGCACCGGGGAGCTGTTTTTT. It yields the protein CASSFGGSTGELFF.

This clone was seen only once. The rearrangement uses TRBV9 and TRBJ1-1, with 10 bases that match TRBD1. The CDR3 totals 19 residues. Germline assignment: CDR1 SGDLS and CDR2 YYNGEE. The trim removed 3 bases at V and 4 bases at J, leaving 18 bases unmatched. CDR3 nucleotide sequence: TGTGCCAGCAGCGCCTCCGTCCCCGGGACAGGGGTTGTGAGCACTGAAGCTTTCTTT. This translates into CASSASVPGTGVVSTEAFF. The full variable domain, rest sourced from reference TRBV9 and TRBJ1-1, is DSGVTQTPKHLITATGQRVTLRCSPRSGDLSVYWYQQSLDQGLQFLIQYYNGEERAKGNILERFSAQQFPDLHSELNLSSLELGDSALYFCASSASVPGTGVVSTEAFFGQGTRLTVV.

This clone has a handful of counts. This chain connects TRBV2 to TRBJ1-1; 9 bases map to TRBD1. Per germline, CDR1 SNHLY and CDR2 FYNNEI. The CDR3 totals 13 residues. V shed 8 bases, J shed 0 bases, and the junction held 1 base outside the gene matches. In DNA form, the CDR3 reads TGTGCCAGCGGACAGGGGATGAACACTGAAGCTTTCTTT. This gives the protein CASGQGMNTEAFF.

The V call is TRBV29-1, the J call TRBJ2-7; either TRBD1 or TRBD2 may fit D (5 bases each). The germline gives CDR1 SQVTM, CDR2 ANQGSEA. This CDR3 has 11 amino acids. The germline V and J ends were trimmed by 5 bases and 5 bases, with 10 bases remaining between them. The CDR3 loop reads CSVFGDHEQYF. The CDR3, as DNA: TGCAGCGTTTTTGGGGACCACGAGCAGTACTTC.

This clone was found once. The rearrangement links TRBV5-4 to TRBJ1-5; D is possibly TRBD1 (6 bases). Germline-derived CDR1 and CDR2 are SGHNT and YYREEE (reference sequence). CDR3 length: 13 residues. Trimming took 6 bases from V and 7 from J, leaving 14 bases between them. For the CDR3, the DNA is TGTGCCAGCACCCAGGGTGGGGGCCAGCCCCAGCATTTT. Its protein is CASTQGGGQPQHF.

This clone was seen a few times. This chain connects TRBV12-5 to TRBJ1-4; D call uncertain. CDR1 is LGHNT, CDR2 FRNRAP, per germline. The CDR3 contains 16 residues. The V end was cut by 5 bases, the J end by 4 bases, with 17 bases between. This CDR3 reads CASGGSGPAGNEKLFF. The CDR3 coding sequence is TGTGCTAGTGGTGGAAGCGGTCCGGCCGGTAATGAAAAACTGTTTTTT. Based on the CDR3 plus reference TRBV12-5 and TRBJ1-4, the full variable domain is DARVTQTPRHKVTEMGQEVTMRCQPILGHNTVFWYRQTMMQGLELLAYFRNRAPLDDSGMPKDRFSAEMPDATLATLKIQPSEPRDSAVYFCASGGSGPAGNEKLFFGSGTQLSVL.

The chain has TRBV4-1 and TRBJ2-7; no reliable D call. The CDR3 consists of 14 residues. Between the trimmed V and J ends, which lost 0 bases and 9 bases, there was a span of 15 bases. Germline V gives CDR1 MGHRA, CDR2 YSYEKL. The CDR3 DNA sequence: TGCGCCAGCAGCCAAGAGAGGCAGCCGGGCGGGCAGTACTTC. This sequence encodes CASSQERQPGGQYF.

This clone was detected only a few times. This chain links TRBV11-3 with TRBJ2-1; the D gene is possibly TRBD1 (5 bases). CDR3 length: 13 residues. CDR1 is SGHNT and CDR2 is YENEEA in the germline V gene. V lost 5 bases and J lost 9, with 14 bases in between. CDR3: CASSGPRRGEQFF. CDR3 in DNA: TGTGCCAGCAGCGGCCCTAGAAGGGGTGAGCAGTTCTTC.

J is TRBJ1-1 and V is TRBV30, with 7 bases matching TRBD1. Losses at the gene ends were 0 bases for V and 5 bases for J; bases not matched to a gene: 9. CDR1 is GTSNPN, CDR2 SVGIG, per germline (reference sequence). The length of the CDR3 is 15 residues. For the CDR3, the DNA is TGTGCCTGGAGTGTATGGAGGGGGCGGCGAACTGAAGCTTTCTTT. Its translation: CAWSVWRGRRTEAFF.

In its sample, this clone was seen a few times. The chain uses TRBV4-1 and TRBJ1-5; no firm D call. This CDR3 is built from 15 residues. Trimming took off 0 bases at V and 3 bases at J, with 9 bases between the two ends. In germline, CDR1 is MGHRA, CDR2 YSYEKL. DNA of the CDR3: TGCGCCAGCAGCCAAGAGGAGGGCTTCAATCAGCCCCAGCATTTT. Translated: CASSQEEGFNQPQHF.

This clone was found once. This chain links TRBV29-1 with TRBJ2-2; D perhaps matches TRBD2 (7 bases). The CDR3 extends over 15 amino acids. CDR1 is SQVTM and CDR2 is ANQGSEA in the germline V gene. V was clipped by 7 bases and J by 4 bases, with 19 bases between them. CDR3 amino acids: CSAEGGAESTGELFF. The DNA of the CDR3 is TGCAGCGCAGAAGGGGGGGCTGAAAGCACCGGGGAGCTGTTTTTT.

The J gene is TRBJ2-3, the V gene TRBV27; D is unresolved. Germline V gene sequence: CDR1 MNHEY, CDR2 SMNVEV (reference sequence). The V and J ends lost 8 bases and 6 bases respectively, with 6 bases between them. The CDR3 totals 10 residues. CDR3 DNA: TGTGCCAGCGGCCCGGATACGCAGTATTTT. Protein: CASGPDTQYF.

This sequence joins TRBV27 and TRBJ1-6, with D perhaps matching TRBD1 (5 bases). Germline values: CDR1 MNHEY, CDR2 SMNVEV (reference sequence). V shed 1 base and J shed 5 bases, with 12 bases lying between them. The CDR3 loop spans 16 amino acids. The CDR3 loop reads CASSLFFGRDNSPLHF. In DNA, the CDR3 is TGTGCCAGCAGTTTATTCTTCGGCAGGGATAATTCACCCCTCCACTTT.

The chain employs TRBV30 and TRBJ1-1; no firm D call. The CDR3 is 14 amino acids. The V end lost 0 bases, the J end lost 6 bases, and 14 bases lay between the germline ends. Germline V gene data show CDR1 as GTSNPN and CDR2 as SVGIG (reference sequence). As DNA, the CDR3 is TGTGCCTGGAGTGTACCGTGGGGAGAGCCTGAAGCTTTCTTT. This codes for CAWSVPWGEPEAFF.

Here the CDR3 DNA reads TGTGCCAGCAGTTACCGCTCGGGACAGCCCTACGAGCAGTACTTC. This codes for CASSYRSGQPYEQYF. This rearrangement joins TRBV6-5 to TRBJ2-7; TRBD1 matches at 7 bases. This CDR3 contains 15 residues. With V trimmed by 2 bases and J by 2 bases, 6 bases remained unmatched. Germline loops: CDR1 MNHEY, CDR2 SVGAGI.

The chain combines TRBV29-1 with TRBJ2-1, with TRBD2 matching 10 bases. The CDR3 totals 13 residues. In germline, CDR1 is SQVTM, CDR2 ANQGSEA. As DNA, the CDR3 is TGCAGTCAGATAGCGGGGGGTATCGATGAGCAGTTCTTC. Translating gives CSQIAGGIDEQFF.

This clone was seen more than once but under ten times. The V call is TRBV29-1, the J call TRBJ2-5; 8 bases agree with TRBD1. The germline V gene encodes CDR1 SQVTM and CDR2 ANQGSEA. The CDR3 has 14 residues. V was pared by 0 bases and J by 4 bases, with 4 bases of the junction left unmatched. CDR3 amino acids: CSVEEDREGETQYF. The CDR3 bases are TGCAGCGTTGAAGAGGACAGGGAAGGAGAGACCCAGTACTTC.

The genes are TRBV25-1 and TRBJ2-7, with TRBD2 matching 8 bases. Germline CDR1 is MGHDK and CDR2 is SYGVNS. J lost 2 bases, V lost 1 base, and 1 base had no gene match. The CDR3 length is 14 residues. CDR3 DNA sequence: TGTGCCAGCAGTGAATCGGGGGGGCCCTACGAGCAGTACTTC. It translates to CASSESGGPYEQYF.

This clone showed up just a few times. V gene TRBV9 combines with J gene TRBJ1-1; no clear D. The CDR3 sequence is 14 residues long. V was pared by 0 bases and J by 1 base, with 7 bases between. Per germline, CDR1 SGDLS and CDR2 YYNGEE. CDR3 nucleotide sequence: TGTGCCAGCAGCGTAGTACCAGGGAACACTGAAGCTTTCTTT. This gives the protein CASSVVPGNTEAFF.

This sequence joins TRBV27 and TRBJ1-2; TRBD1 might be the D (6 bases). This CDR3 comprises 14 residues. The germline gives CDR1 MNHEY, CDR2 SMNVEV (reference sequence). Trimming took off 6 bases at V and 1 base at J, with 12 bases between the two ends. For the CDR3, the DNA is TGTGCCAGCAGCTCGGACAGTTTTAACTATGGCTACACCTTC. Residues: CASSSDSFNYGYTF.

V gene TRBV7-9 combines with J gene TRBJ2-1; 8 bases agree with TRBD1. The CDR3 extends over 16 amino acids. Trimming took 4 bases from V and 3 from J; bases not matched to a gene: 8. Germline V gene sequence: CDR1 SEHNR, CDR2 FQNEAQ (reference sequence). This CDR3 is CASSSRTGSNYNEQFF. The CDR3 bases are TGTGCCAGCAGCTCTCGGACAGGGAGCAACTACAATGAGCAGTTCTTC.

In this sample, this clone turned up once. The chain couples TRBV9 to TRBJ1-2; D gene unclear. V dropped 0 bases and J dropped 6 bases, with 21 bases sitting between them. Germline V gives CDR1 SGDLS, CDR2 YYNGEE. CDR3 length: 17 amino acids. This CDR3 is CASSVAGSHLGRDGYTF. CDR3 nucleotide sequence: TGTGCCAGCAGCGTAGCGGGATCCCATCTGGGCCGTGATGGCTACACCTTC.

The gene calls are TRBV19 and TRBJ1-1, with no clear D. Trimming pared 6 bases from V and 0 bases from J, leaving 20 bases between. CDR3 length: 17 residues. Germline V gene data show CDR1 as LNHDA and CDR2 as SQIVND (reference sequence). This chain's CDR3 is CASRPLTEGPLNTEAFF. The DNA of the CDR3 is TGTGCCAGTAGGCCCTTAACCGAAGGCCCCTTGAACACTGAAGCTTTCTTT.

The chain uses TRBV10-3 and TRBJ2-3; D may be TRBD1 (6 bases). The CDR3 length is 17 residues. The germline CDR1 and CDR2 sequences are ENHRY and SYGVKD. Trimming removed 4 bases at V and 2 bases at J, with 19 bases between. The CDR3 DNA sequence: TGTGCCATCAGTGGGGGATCCGGGACACAAAACACAGATACGCAGTATTTT. Protein product: CAISGGSGTQNTDTQYF.

The chain links TRBV4-3 to TRBJ2-7, with D perhaps TRBD1 or TRBD2 (5 bases each). Germline V gene lookup returns CDR1 LGHNA and CDR2 YSLEER. The CDR3 is 13 residues long. V was shortened by 5 bases and J by 0 bases, with 8 bases between the two germline ends. In nucleotides, the CDR3 is TGCGCCAGCAGCTCAGGGAGCTCCTACGAGCAGTACTTC. The encoded protein is CASSSGSSYEQYF.

This chain connects TRBV9 to TRBJ2-2, with D possibly being TRBD1 (6 bases). V gave up 3 bases and J gave up 6 bases, with 15 bases separating them. Germline V CDR1 and CDR2: SGDLS, YYNGEE. This CDR3 region has 15 residues. The CDR3, as DNA: TGTGCCAGCAGCGGAGATACAGGGTACGCCGGGGAGCTGTTTTTT. Residues: CASSGDTGYAGELFF.

The table lists this clone with a few counts. The chain combines TRBV7-9 with TRBJ2-5; D is possibly TRBD2 (5 bases). CDR1 and CDR2 from the germline V gene are SEHNR and FQNEAQ (reference sequence). The CDR3 is 14 amino acids. Trimming took off 1 base at V and 1 base at J, with 7 bases between the two ends. CDR3 in DNA: TGTGCCAGCAGCTTAGTCGGAGGCCAAGAGACCCAGTACTTC. This codes for CASSLVGGQETQYF.

The table lists this clone with a count of one. The chain is built from TRBV29-1 and TRBJ2-3, with 7 bases aligning to TRBD2. Trimming cost V 7 bases and J 4 bases; bases outside gene matches: 11. Looked up from germline, CDR1 is SQVTM and CDR2 is ANQGSEA. CDR3 length: 14 amino acids. CDR3: CSAGGGERSDTQYF. The CDR3, as DNA: TGCAGCGCTGGGGGAGGGGAGAGGTCAGATACGCAGTATTTT.